The present TCR beta chain was sequenced within a study of Ad26.COV2.S vaccination and SARS-CoV-2 variants. Looking at the study overall: Each vaccinee took Ad26.COV2.S intramuscularly, once or twice 56 days apart. Study-wide results and limits: From the TCR breadth and depth analyses, total T cell responses may have been underestimated.

This clone was recorded once. The antigen is not known. Treatment given: about 20 received Ad26.COV2.S at low or high dose, single or two shots; five or six received placebo; per-sample allocation not given. Vaccine and placebo recipients were sampled on day 63 after the first injection. The assay was immunoSEQ multiplex PCR, and TCRdb's table has in-frame clones only and misses some. The sample shows about 330,000 clones, 85% to 90% of them seen only once. Germline V gene data show CDR1 as LGHDT and CDR2 as YNNKEL (reference sequence). The V end lost 0 bases, the J end lost 1 base, and 9 bases lay between the germline ends. This CDR3 comprises 15 residues.

The sample here was peripheral blood, taken in a trial of Ad26.COV2.S vaccine versus placebo. The genes are TRBV3-1 (or the pseudogene TRBV3-2) and TRBJ1-1; D call uncertain. The source is a person between 18 and 65 years old who received the Ad26.COV2.S COVID-19 vaccine or a placebo. CDR3 in amino acids: CASSQEPLTNTEAFF. CDR3 in DNA: TGTGCCAGCAGCCAAGAGCCCCTGACGAACACTGAAGCTTTCTTT.